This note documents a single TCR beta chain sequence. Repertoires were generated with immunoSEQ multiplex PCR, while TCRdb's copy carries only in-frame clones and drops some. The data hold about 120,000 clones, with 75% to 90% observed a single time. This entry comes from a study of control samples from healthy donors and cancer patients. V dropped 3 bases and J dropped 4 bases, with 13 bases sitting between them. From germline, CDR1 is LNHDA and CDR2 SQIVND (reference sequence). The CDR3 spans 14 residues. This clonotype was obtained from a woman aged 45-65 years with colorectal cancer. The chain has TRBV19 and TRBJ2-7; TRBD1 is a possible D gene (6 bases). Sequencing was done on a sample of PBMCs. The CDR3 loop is CASSIRTGTYEQYF. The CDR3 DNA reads TGTGCCAGTAGTATCAGAACAGGGACGTACGAGCAGTACTTC.